This TCR beta chain was documented in a study of Ad26.COV2.S vaccination and SARS-CoV-2 variants. Study-wide background: As a participant in COV1001, the donor was in the Ad26.COV2.S trial arm.

The table came from immunoSEQ multiplex PCR; TCRdb's copy has only in-frame clones and leaves some out. The table shows 500,000 or so clones, with 89% occurring only once. This clone was observed a single time. Treatment of the sample: 15 to 20 received Ad26.COV2.S at low or high dose, single or two shots; a few received placebo; per-sample allocation not given. After the first vaccine or placebo injection, samples were drawn on day 63. Germline CDR1 reads MNHEY; CDR2 reads SVGEGT. V lost 4 bases and J lost 1, with 16 bases in between. The CDR3 is 16 residues long. The chain has TRBV6-2 or TRBV6-3 and TRBJ1-1; TRBD1 is a possible D gene (5 bases). The specimen was peripheral blood, collected in a trial of Ad26.COV2.S vaccine versus placebo. The TCR sequence derives from a person between 18 and 59 years old who received the Ad26.COV2.S COVID-19 vaccine or a placebo. In DNA, the CDR3 is TGTGCCAGCAGTTTTCCCAGGGTACAGTCGAACACTGAAGCTTTCTTT. Its protein is CASSFPRVQSNTEAFF.